The 15 T cell receptor beta chains below were found in one sample sequenced in a study of shared clonotypes between healthy human individuals. The repertoire was sequenced with immunoSEQ multiplex PCR; TCRdb's copy has only in-frame clones and lacks some. The sample lists about 530,000 clones, around 79% occurring once. Sequenced input: PBMCs. The receptors come from a woman in her thirties or forties in good health. Some clones in this sample may be carry-over from other donors' samples.

This chain uses TRBV2 with TRBJ2-3; 8 bases are a match to TRBD1. The CDR3 totals 16 residues. Losses at the gene ends were 6 bases for V and 6 bases for J; bases not matched to a gene: 14. The germline gives CDR1 SNHLY, CDR2 FYNNEI. CDR3 region: CASRRTGPGGRDTQYF. In DNA, the CDR3 is TGTGCCAGCAGGAGAACGGGGCCAGGGGGCCGGGATACGCAGTATTTT.

The rearrangement uses TRBV19 and TRBJ1-2; 7 bases are a match to TRBD1. The germline CDR1 and CDR2 sequences are LNHDA and SQIVND (reference sequence). The CDR3 has 16 amino acids. The ends lost 5 bases at V and 2 bases at J; junction bases unmatched: 11. CDR3 nucleotide sequence: TGTGCCAGTAGTCCGAGACAGGGAGGGGCAAACTATGGCTACACCTTC. This gives the protein CASSPRQGGANYGYTF.

This clone was counted a few times. CDR3: CAWSVGYEQYF. As DNA, the CDR3 is TGTGCCTGGAGTGTAGGGTACGAGCAGTACTTC. The rearrangement uses TRBV30 and TRBJ2-7; D not certain. The V gene lost 0 bases and the J gene lost 4 bases, with 4 bases spanning the gap. The CDR3 is 11 amino acids. Germline V CDR1 and CDR2: GTSNPN, SVGIG (reference sequence).

This clone was observed a handful of times. The rearrangement uses TRBV6-4 and TRBJ2-2; D is undetermined. V lost 5 bases, J lost 7 bases, and 11 bases lay in between. The CDR3 extends over 13 amino acids. In germline, CDR1 is MRHNA, CDR2 SNTAGT. The CDR3 is CASSPTEVGELFF. CDR3 nucleotides: TGTGCCAGCAGTCCAACTGAGGTCGGGGAGCTGTTTTTT.

This clone was seen a few times. The chain couples TRBV4-2 to TRBJ2-7, with 11 bases matching TRBD2. The length of the CDR3 is 14 residues. Unmatched junction bases numbered 6, after V lost 5 bases and J lost 6 bases. Germline V gene lookup returns CDR1 LGHNA and CDR2 YNFKEQ. The CDR3 DNA is TGTGCCAGCAGCTTACTAGCGGGAGTGGGCGAGCAGTACTTC. As protein: CASSLLAGVGEQYF.

The chain carries TRBV9 and TRBJ1-1, with D unresolved. V was pared by 3 bases and J by 4 bases, with 10 bases between. The CDR3 loop spans 13 amino acids. The germline gives CDR1 SGDLS, CDR2 YYNGEE. CDR3 coding DNA: TGTGCCAGCAGCGCCCACCCAGCCACTGAAGCTTTCTTT. Amino acids: CASSAHPATEAFF.

J is TRBJ2-5 and V is TRBV5-6, with 13 bases identical to TRBD2. Germline-derived CDR1 and CDR2 are SGHDT and YYEEEE. V shed 1 base and J 3 bases; nucleotides not matched to a gene: 3. CDR3 length: 16 amino acids. In nucleotides, the CDR3 is TGTGCCAGCAGCTTGTTGGGGACTAGCGGGGAAGAGACCCAGTACTTC. Translated, it gives CASSLLGTSGEETQYF.

V gene TRBV5-1 combines with J gene TRBJ2-5; 7 positions agree with TRBD1. Germline lookup yields CDR1 SGHRS and CDR2 YFSETQ. CDR3 size: 13 residues. V shed 8 bases and J 4 bases; nucleotides not matched to a gene: 8. CDR3 DNA sequence: TGCGCCAGTACAGGGGTGGTGGGAGAGACCCAGTACTTC. It codes for CASTGVVGETQYF.

The V gene is TRBV5-1, the J gene TRBJ2-5; D may be TRBD1 (5 bases). From germline, CDR1 is SGHRS and CDR2 YFSETQ. CDR3 length: 18 amino acids. V was shortened by 0 bases and J by 4 bases, with 22 bases between the two germline ends. CDR3 in DNA: TGCGCCAGCAGCTTGGCTCATATGACCCCACAGGACGGAGAGACCCAGTACTTC. Residues: CASSLAHMTPQDGETQYF.

This clone appeared a single time. The genes are TRBV10-3 and TRBJ2-3; 7 positions match TRBD2. V gave up 10 bases and J gave up 5 bases; unmatched junction bases: 15. CDR1 and CDR2 from the germline V gene are ENHRY and SYGVKD. This CDR3 is built from 15 residues. CDR3 nucleotide sequence: TGTGCCACCCAGGGAACGGCGGGAGCCTTAGATACGCAGTATTTT. Translation: CATQGTAGALDTQYF.

The chain is built from TRBV4-3 and TRBJ1-4; D gene unclear. Germline CDR1 is LGHNA and CDR2 is YSLEER. This CDR3 contains 16 residues. V lost 0 bases and J lost 8, with 16 bases in between. This CDR3 reads CASSQDTGRFGEKLFF. CDR3 DNA: TGCGCCAGCAGCCAAGATACGGGGAGATTTGGCGAAAAACTGTTTTTT.

The gene calls are TRBV4-2 and TRBJ2-7; D possibly corresponds to TRBD1 (5 bases). The CDR3 is made up of 17 amino acids. Trimming stripped 5 bases from V and 3 bases from J, with 23 bases between. Per the germline V gene, CDR1 is LGHNA and CDR2 is YNFKEQ. The CDR3 nucleotides read TGTGCCAGCAGCAAAGGACAAACCTTCGGGCCGATCTACGAGCAGTACTTC. Translation gives CASSKGQTFGPIYEQYF.

This clone was counted only a few times. The chain uses TRBV11-3 and TRBJ2-7, with 7 bases identical to TRBD2. Germline V gene data show CDR1 as SGHNT and CDR2 as YENEEA. The CDR3 spans 15 residues. V gave up 1 base and J gave up 1 base; unmatched junction bases: 4. CDR3 DNA: TGTGCCAGCAGCTTAGGAGCTAGCGGATCCTACGAGCAGTACTTC. Translation gives CASSLGASGSYEQYF.

V and J are TRBV7-2 and TRBJ1-6, with D uncertain. The V and J ends lost 5 bases and 4 bases respectively, with 9 bases between them. Germline V gene data show CDR1 as SGHTA and CDR2 as FQGNSA. CDR3 length equals 14 residues. CDR3 residues: CASSVDGYNSPLHF. As DNA, the CDR3 is TGTGCCAGCAGCGTGGACGGGTATAATTCACCCCTCCACTTT.

The chain has TRBV6-6 and TRBJ1-1, with a weak D call TRBD1 (5 bases). V was cut by 0 bases and J by 10 bases, with 18 bases left in between. Germline CDR1 and CDR2: MNHNY and SVGAGI (reference sequence). This CDR3 spans 15 amino acids. This CDR3 is CASSYSGTELKVAFF. The CDR3 nucleotides are TGTGCCAGCAGTTACTCCGGGACGGAGCTGAAAGTAGCTTTCTTT.